This T cell receptor beta chain is drawn from a study of cytomegalovirus exposure and HLA in healthy donors. Study-wide points: The study put some 150 TCR beta chains on its list as cytomegalovirus-associated. Under in vitro conditions, a few CMV-associated chains were confirmed as specific for CMV antigens.

The CDR3 loop spans 15 amino acids. CDR1 is SGHTA, CDR2 FQGNSA, per germline. Between the trimmed V and J ends, which lost 2 bases and 5 bases, there was a span of 15 bases. PCR primers comprised 60 Vbeta and 13 Jbeta primers. Generated by immunoSEQ multiplex PCR, the TCRdb table keeps only in-frame clones and is missing some. The data show over 95,000 clones, 70% to 80% seen once. Notes on this clone: The antigen remains undetermined.

The chain combines TRBV7-2 with TRBJ2-5; a weak D match, TRBD1 (6 bases). This receptor was obtained from a female donor in good health and CMV-seronegative. The sample consisted of PBMCs. The CDR3 DNA is TGTGCCAGCAGCTTAATTGTTGGGGGCCGGGAGACCCAGTACTTC. Its protein product is CASSLIVGGRETQYF.